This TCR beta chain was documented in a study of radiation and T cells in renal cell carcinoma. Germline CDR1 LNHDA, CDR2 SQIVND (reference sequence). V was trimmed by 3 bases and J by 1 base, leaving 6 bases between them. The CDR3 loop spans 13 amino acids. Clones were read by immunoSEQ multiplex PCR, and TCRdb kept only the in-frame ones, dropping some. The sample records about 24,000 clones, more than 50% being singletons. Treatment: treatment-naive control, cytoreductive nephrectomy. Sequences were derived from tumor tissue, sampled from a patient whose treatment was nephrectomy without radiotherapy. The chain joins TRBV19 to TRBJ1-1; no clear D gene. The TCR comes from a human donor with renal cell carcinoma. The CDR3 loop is CASSMAANTEAFF. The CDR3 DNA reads TGTGCCAGTAGTATGGCAGCGAACACTGAAGCTTTCTTT. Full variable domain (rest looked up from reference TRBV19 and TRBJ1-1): DGGITQSPKYLFRKEGQNVTLSCEQNLNHDAMYWYRQDPGQGLRLIYYSQIVNDFQKGDIAEGYSVSREKKESFPLTVTSAQKNPTAFYLCASSMAANTEAFFGQGTRLTVV.